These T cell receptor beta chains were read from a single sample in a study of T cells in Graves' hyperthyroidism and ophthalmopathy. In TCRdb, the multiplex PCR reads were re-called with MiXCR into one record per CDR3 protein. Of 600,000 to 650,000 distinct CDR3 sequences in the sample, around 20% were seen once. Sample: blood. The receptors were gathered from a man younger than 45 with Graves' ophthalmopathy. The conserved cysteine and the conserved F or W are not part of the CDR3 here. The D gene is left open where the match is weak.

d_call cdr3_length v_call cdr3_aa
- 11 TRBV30 AWSVQGRSPLH
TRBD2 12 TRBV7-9 ASSRTSEGETQY
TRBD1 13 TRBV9 ASSAVDRVNDEQF
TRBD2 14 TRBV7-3 ASSLVPAGTTDTQY
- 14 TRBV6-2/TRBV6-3 ASSYYRPGDLYGYT
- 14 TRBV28 ASSLSLPPGKNIQY
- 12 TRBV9 ASSVGPNNYGYT
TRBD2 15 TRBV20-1 SAVIAGVVGLLETQY
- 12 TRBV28 ASSPPLSYNEQF
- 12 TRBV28 ASSSGGGDYGYT
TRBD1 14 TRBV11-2 ASSSLPGTGDNEQF
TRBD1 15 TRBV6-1 ASSEPGQGGSNQPQH
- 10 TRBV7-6 ASSWAKDTQY
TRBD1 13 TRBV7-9 ASSLAWTGGYEQY
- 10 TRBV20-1 SARGQQETQY
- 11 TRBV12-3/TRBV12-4 ASSPQRFDTQY
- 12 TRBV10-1 ASSGSNSGNTIY
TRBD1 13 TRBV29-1 SVEDRGQGTYEQY
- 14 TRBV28 ASSKSTAVDTGELF
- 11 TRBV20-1 SATQSRIKPQH
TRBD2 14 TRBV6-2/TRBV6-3 ASSYRLAGVSYEQY
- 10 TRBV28 ASSFGQAEQY
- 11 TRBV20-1 SAPRPEKYEQY
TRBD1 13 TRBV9 ASSADRGDTGELF